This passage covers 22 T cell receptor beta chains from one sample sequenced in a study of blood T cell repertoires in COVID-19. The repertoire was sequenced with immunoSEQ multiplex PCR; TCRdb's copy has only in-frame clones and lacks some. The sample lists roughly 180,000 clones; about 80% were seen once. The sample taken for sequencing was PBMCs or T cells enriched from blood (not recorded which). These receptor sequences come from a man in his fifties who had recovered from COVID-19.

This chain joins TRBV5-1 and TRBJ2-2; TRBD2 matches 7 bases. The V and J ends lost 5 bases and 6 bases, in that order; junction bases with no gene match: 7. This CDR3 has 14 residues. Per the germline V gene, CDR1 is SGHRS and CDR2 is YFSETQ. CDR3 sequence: CASRRGSAAGELFF. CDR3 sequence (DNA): TGCGCCAGCAGACGCGGGAGCGCGGCCGGGGAGCTGTTTTTT.

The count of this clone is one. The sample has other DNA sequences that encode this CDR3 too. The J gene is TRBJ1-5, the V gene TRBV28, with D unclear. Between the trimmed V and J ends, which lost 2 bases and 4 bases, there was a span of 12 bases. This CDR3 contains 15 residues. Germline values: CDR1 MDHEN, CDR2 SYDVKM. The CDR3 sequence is CASSLSLAGNQPQHF. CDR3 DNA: TGTGCCAGCAGTTTAAGCCTAGCGGGGAATCAGCCCCAGCATTTT.

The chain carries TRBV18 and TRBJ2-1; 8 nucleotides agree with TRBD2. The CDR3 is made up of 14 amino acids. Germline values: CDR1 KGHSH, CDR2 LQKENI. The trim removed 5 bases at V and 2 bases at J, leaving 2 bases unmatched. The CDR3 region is CASSSGLAYNEQFF. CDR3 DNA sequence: TGTGCCAGCTCATCGGGACTAGCCTACAATGAGCAGTTCTTC.

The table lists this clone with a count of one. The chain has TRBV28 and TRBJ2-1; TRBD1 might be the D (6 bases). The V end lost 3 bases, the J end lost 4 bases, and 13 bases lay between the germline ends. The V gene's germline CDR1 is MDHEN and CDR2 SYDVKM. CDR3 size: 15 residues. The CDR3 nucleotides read TGTGCCAGCAGTTTCGAGACAGGACCTTACAATGAGCAGTTCTTC. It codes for CASSFETGPYNEQFF.

CDR3 bases: TGTGCCAGCAGTGAAACCCGACTAGCGGGACCTTTACGGGAGACCCAGTACTTC. The encoded protein is CASSETRLAGPLRETQYF. This sequence joins TRBV6-1 and TRBJ2-5, with TRBD2 identical over 11 bases. V gave up 2 bases and J gave up 5 bases; unmatched junction bases: 13. CDR3 length: 18 amino acids. CDR1 is MNHNS, CDR2 SASEGT, per germline.

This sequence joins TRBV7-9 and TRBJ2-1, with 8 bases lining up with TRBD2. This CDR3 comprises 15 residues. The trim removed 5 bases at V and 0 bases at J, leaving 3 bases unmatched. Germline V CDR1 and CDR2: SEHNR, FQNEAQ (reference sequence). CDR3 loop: CASSLSGSSYNEQFF. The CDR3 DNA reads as TGTGCCAGCAGCCTCAGCGGGAGCTCCTACAATGAGCAGTTCTTC.

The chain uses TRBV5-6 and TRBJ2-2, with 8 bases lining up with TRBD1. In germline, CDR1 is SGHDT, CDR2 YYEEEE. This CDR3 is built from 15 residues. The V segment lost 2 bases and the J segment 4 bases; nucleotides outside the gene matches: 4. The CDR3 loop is CASSFLQGVTGELFF. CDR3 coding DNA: TGTGCCAGCAGCTTCCTACAGGGGGTCACCGGGGAGCTGTTTTTT. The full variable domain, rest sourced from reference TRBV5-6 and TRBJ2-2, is DAGVTQSPTHLIKTRGQQVTLRCSPKSGHDTVSWYQQALGQGPQFIFQYYEEEERQRGNFPDRFSGHQFPNYSSELNVNALLLGDSALYLCASSFLQGVTGELFFGEGSRLTVL.

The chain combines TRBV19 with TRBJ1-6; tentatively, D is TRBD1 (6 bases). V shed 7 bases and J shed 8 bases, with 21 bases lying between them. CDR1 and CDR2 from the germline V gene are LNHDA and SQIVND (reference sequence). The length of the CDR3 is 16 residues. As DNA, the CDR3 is TGTGCCAGTACCACCCGAAGCAGGGGATTCGATTCACCCCTCCACTTT. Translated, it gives CASTTRSRGFDSPLHF.

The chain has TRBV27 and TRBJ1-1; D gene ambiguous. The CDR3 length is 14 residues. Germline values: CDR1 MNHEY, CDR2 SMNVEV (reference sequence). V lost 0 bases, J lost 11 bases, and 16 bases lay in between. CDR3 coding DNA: TGTGCCAGCAGTTTATCGAGGCTCAGTTTGATGGCTTTCTTT. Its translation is CASSLSRLSLMAFF.

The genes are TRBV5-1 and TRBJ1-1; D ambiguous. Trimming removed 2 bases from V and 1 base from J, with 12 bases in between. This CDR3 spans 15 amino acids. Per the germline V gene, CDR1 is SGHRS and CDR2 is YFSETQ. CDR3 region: CASSFSAKTNTEAFF. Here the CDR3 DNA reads TGCGCCAGCAGCTTCAGCGCGAAAACGAACACTGAAGCTTTCTTT.

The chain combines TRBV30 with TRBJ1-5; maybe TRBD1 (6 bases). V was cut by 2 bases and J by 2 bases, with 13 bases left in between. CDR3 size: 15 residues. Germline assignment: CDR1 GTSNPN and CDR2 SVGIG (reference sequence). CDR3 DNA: TGTGCCTGGAGTTACAGGGAGGGAGGCAATCAGCCCCAGCATTTT. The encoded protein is CAWSYREGGNQPQHF.

CDR3 nucleotide sequence: TGCGCCAGCAGCTTGGTGGGGGGAGGAAATTCACCCCTCCACTTT. It is translated as CASSLVGGGNSPLHF. The chain couples TRBV5-1 to TRBJ1-6, with D possibly TRBD1 on 5 matching bases. Per the germline V gene, CDR1 is SGHRS and CDR2 is YFSETQ. The CDR3 runs 15 residues. V lost 0 bases and J lost 7, with 11 bases in between.

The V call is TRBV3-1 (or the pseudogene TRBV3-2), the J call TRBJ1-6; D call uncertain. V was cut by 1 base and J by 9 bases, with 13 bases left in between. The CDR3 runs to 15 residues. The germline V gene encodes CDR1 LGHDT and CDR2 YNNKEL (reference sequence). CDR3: CASSQVRGSSSPLHF. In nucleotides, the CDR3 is TGTGCCAGCAGCCAAGTCCGGGGTTCGTCTTCACCCCTCCACTTT.

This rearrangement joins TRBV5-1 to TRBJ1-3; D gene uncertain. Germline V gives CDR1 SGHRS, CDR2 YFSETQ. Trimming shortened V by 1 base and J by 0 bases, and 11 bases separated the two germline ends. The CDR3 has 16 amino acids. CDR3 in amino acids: CASSLYSSRSGNTIYF. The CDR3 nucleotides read TGCGCCAGCAGCTTGTATTCTTCCCGCTCTGGAAACACCATATATTTT. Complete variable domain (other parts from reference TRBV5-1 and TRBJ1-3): KAGVTQTPRYLIKTRGQQVTLSCSPISGHRSVSWYQQTPGQGLQFLFEYFSETQRNKGNFPGRFSGRQFSNSRSEMNVSTLELGDSALYLCASSLYSSRSGNTIYFGEGSWLTVV.

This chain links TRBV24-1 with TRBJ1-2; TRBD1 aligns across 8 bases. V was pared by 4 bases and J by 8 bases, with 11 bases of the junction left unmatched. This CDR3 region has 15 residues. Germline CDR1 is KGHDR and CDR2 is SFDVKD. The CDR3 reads CATSDPDRDPGGYTF. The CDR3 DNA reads TGTGCCACCAGTGACCCGGACAGGGACCCCGGGGGCTACACCTTC.

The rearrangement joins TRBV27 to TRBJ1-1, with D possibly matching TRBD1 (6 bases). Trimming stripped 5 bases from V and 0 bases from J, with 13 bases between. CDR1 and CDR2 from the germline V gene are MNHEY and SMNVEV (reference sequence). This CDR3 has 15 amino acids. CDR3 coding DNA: TGTGCCAGCAGTCCGGACAGCACGATGAACACTGAAGCTTTCTTT. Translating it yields CASSPDSTMNTEAFF.

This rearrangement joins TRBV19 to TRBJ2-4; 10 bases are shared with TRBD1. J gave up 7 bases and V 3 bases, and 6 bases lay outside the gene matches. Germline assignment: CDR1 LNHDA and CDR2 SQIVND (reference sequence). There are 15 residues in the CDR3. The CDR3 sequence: CASSMPGQGINIQYF. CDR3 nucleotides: TGTGCCAGTAGTATGCCGGGACAGGGGATCAACATTCAGTACTTC.

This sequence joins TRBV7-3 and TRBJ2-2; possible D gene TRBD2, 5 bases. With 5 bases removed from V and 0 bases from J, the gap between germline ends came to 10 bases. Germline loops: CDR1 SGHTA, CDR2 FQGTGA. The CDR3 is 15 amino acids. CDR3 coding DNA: TGTGCCAGCAGCCTGACTATAGCGAACACCGGGGAGCTGTTTTTT. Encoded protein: CASSLTIANTGELFF.

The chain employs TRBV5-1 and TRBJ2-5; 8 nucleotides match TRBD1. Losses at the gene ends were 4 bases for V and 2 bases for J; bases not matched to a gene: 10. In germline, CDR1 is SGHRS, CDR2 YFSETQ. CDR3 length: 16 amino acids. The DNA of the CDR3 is TGCGCCAGCAGCCCCGGACAGGGCTTGTATCAAGAGACCCAGTACTTC. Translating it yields CASSPGQGLYQETQYF.

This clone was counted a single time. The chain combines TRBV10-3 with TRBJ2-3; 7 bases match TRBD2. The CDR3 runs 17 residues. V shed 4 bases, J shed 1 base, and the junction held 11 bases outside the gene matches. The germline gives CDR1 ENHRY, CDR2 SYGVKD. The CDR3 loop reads CAISARSGVGGTDTQYF. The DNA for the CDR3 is TGTGCCATCAGTGCCAGGAGCGGGGTGGGTGGCACAGATACGCAGTATTTT.

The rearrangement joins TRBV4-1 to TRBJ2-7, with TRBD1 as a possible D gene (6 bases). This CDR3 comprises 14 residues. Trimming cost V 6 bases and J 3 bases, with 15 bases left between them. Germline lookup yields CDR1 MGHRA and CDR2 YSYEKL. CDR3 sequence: CASRFRDTDYEQYF. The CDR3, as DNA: TGCGCCAGCAGATTCCGGGACACAGACTACGAGCAGTACTTC.

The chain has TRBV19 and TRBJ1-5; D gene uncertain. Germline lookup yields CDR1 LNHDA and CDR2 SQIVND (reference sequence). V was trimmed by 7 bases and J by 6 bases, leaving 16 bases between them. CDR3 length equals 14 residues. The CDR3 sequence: CASMPSRVAQPQHF. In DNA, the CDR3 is TGTGCCAGTATGCCATCTCGGGTGGCTCAGCCCCAGCATTTT.